Listed here are 20 T cell receptor beta chains from one sample, sequenced in a study of T cell responses to AZD1222 COVID-19 vaccine. This table comes from immunoSEQ multiplex PCR, and its TCRdb copy is limited to in-frame clones, with some not included. This sample has about 130,000 clones, with approximately 88% found just once. The source material was peripheral blood, sampled on day 0 of AZD1222 vaccination. These receptors were taken from an adult in good health.

This clone was seen only a few times. The rearrangement links TRBV4-3 to TRBJ1-2; possibly TRBD1 for D (5 bases). The CDR3 spans 13 residues. Germline CDR1 LGHNA, CDR2 YSLEER. V lost 0 bases to trimming and J lost 8 bases, with 10 bases between them. The CDR3 is CASSQDGGWGYTF. CDR3 nucleotide sequence: TGCGCCAGCAGCCAAGATGGGGGGTGGGGCTACACCTTC.

The chain has TRBV6-5 and TRBJ1-2, with D possibly matching TRBD1 (5 bases). Germline V gene sequence: CDR1 MNHEY, CDR2 SVGAGI. The CDR3 length is 14 residues. V was pared by 7 bases and J by 3 bases, with 15 bases between. CDR3 sequence (DNA): TGTGCCAGCAAAGTGGGACGGAGGGACTATGGCTACACCTTC. Translating it yields CASKVGRRDYGYTF.

The rearrangement uses TRBV18 and TRBJ1-4; D is uncertain. The V gene lost 2 bases and the J gene lost 8 bases, with 12 bases spanning the gap. This CDR3 is built from 14 residues. Germline CDR1 is KGHSH and CDR2 is LQKENI. CDR3 bases: TGTGCCAGCTCACCAGGGCAGGAGGACGAAAAACTGTTTTTT. The encoded protein is CASSPGQEDEKLFF. Together with reference TRBV18 and TRBJ1-4, the CDR3 gives the full variable domain: NAGVMQNPRHLVRRRGQEARLRCSPMKGHSHVYWYRQLPEEGLKFMVYLQKENIIDESGMPKERFSAEFPKEGPSILRIQQVVRGDSAAYFCASSPGQEDEKLFFGSGTQLSVL.

The chain combines TRBV7-2 with TRBJ2-3, with D perhaps matching TRBD1 or TRBD2 (5 bases each). V was shortened by 3 bases and J by 1 base, with 14 bases between the two germline ends. The CDR3 contains 16 residues. Germline loops: CDR1 SGHTA, CDR2 FQGNSA. CDR3 bases: TGTGCCAGCAGCTTTAACTATCGAGGGGGCACAGATACGCAGTATTTT. It yields the protein CASSFNYRGGTDTQYF.

The chain carries TRBV12-1 and TRBJ1-4. TRBV12-1 is reported as a pseudogene. This CDR3 comprises 14 residues. CDR3 loop: CASSSPDRNEKLFF. CDR3 coding DNA: TGTGCCAGCAGCTCCCCGGACCGTAATGAAAAACTGTTTTTT.

The V call is TRBV9, the J call TRBJ1-1; D ambiguous. Trimming pared 0 bases from V and 1 base from J, leaving 7 bases between. In germline, CDR1 is SGDLS, CDR2 YYNGEE. The CDR3 totals 14 residues. The CDR3 DNA reads TGTGCCAGCAGCGTAGTCTTTTCGAACACTGAAGCTTTCTTT. It translates to CASSVVFSNTEAFF.

The V gene is TRBV19, the J gene TRBJ1-6, with D unresolved. Germline values: CDR1 LNHDA, CDR2 SQIVND (reference sequence). The V end lost 9 bases, the J end lost 0 bases, and 6 bases lay between the germline ends. The CDR3 has 13 residues. CDR3 residues: CASESSYNSPLHF. CDR3 DNA sequence: TGTGCCAGCGAGAGCTCCTATAATTCACCCCTCCACTTT.

The genes are TRBV5-1 and TRBJ2-5, with D possibly TRBD1 on 6 matching bases. Per the germline V gene, CDR1 is SGHRS and CDR2 is YFSETQ. V dropped 0 bases and J dropped 2 bases, with 8 bases sitting between them. The CDR3 is made up of 14 amino acids. The DNA for the CDR3 is TGCGCCAGCAGCTTGGGACAGGCACAAGAGACCCAGTACTTC. Protein sequence: CASSLGQAQETQYF.

The table lists this clone with a count of one. The genes are TRBV5-6 and TRBJ1-1, with D possibly matching TRBD1 (5 bases). The CDR3 has 17 residues. From germline, CDR1 is SGHDT and CDR2 YYEEEE. V lost 4 bases, J lost 3 bases, and 22 bases lay in between. This CDR3 reads CASSPTAKTRGDTEAFF. CDR3 in DNA: TGTGCCAGCAGCCCAACCGCCAAGACACGGGGGGACACTGAAGCTTTCTTT.

The CDR3 coding sequence is TGTGCCAGCAGTTTATTGGCGGGGTTCAATAATTCACCCCTCCACTTT. Translating it yields CASSLLAGFNNSPLHF. The chain links TRBV27 to TRBJ1-6; D unresolved. Germline V lookup: CDR1 MNHEY, CDR2 SMNVEV (reference sequence). The V end lost 1 base, the J end lost 5 bases, and 12 bases lay between the germline ends. This CDR3 has 16 residues.

The chain combines TRBV6-5 with TRBJ1-1, with a tentative D call TRBD1 (6 bases). Deletions cut 0 bases from V and 4 bases from J, with 15 bases between. The CDR3 has 16 residues. Germline CDR1 and CDR2: MNHEY and SVGAGI. CDR3: CASSYSLGGAGTEAFF. For the CDR3, the DNA is TGTGCCAGCAGTTACTCGTTGGGGGGCGCCGGCACTGAAGCTTTCTTT.

This chain uses TRBV28 with TRBJ1-1, with D tentatively TRBD1 (5 bases). Germline CDR1 reads MDHEN; CDR2 reads SYDVKM. Trimming took 4 bases from V and 1 from J, leaving 16 bases between them. The CDR3 consists of 16 residues. Written as DNA, the CDR3 is TGTGCCAGCAGTTACCCTCCACGGGGGAGGAACACTGAAGCTTTCTTT. It encodes CASSYPPRGRNTEAFF.

V usage is TRBV30 and J usage is TRBJ2-1; 8 nucleotides match TRBD1. CDR3 size: 15 residues. Germline values: CDR1 GTSNPN, CDR2 SVGIG (reference sequence). V trimming: 1 base; J trimming: 7 bases; junction bases outside the gene matches: 9. The CDR3 DNA reads as TGTGCCTGGAGTGCTCTGACAGGGGTCGGGAATGAGCAGTTCTTC. Protein product: CAWSALTGVGNEQFF.

J is TRBJ2-1 and V is TRBV2, with D tentatively TRBD1 (5 bases). The CDR3 covers 14 residues. Germline values: CDR1 SNHLY, CDR2 FYNNEI. The V gene lost 4 bases and the J gene lost 5 bases, with 12 bases spanning the gap. The CDR3 coding sequence is TGTGCCAGCAGTGCAGGGCCTACGGACAATGAGCAGTTCTTC. Translating it yields CASSAGPTDNEQFF.

This sequence joins TRBV7-9 and TRBJ1-5; D uncertain. CDR1 and CDR2 from the germline V gene are SEHNR and FQNEAQ (reference sequence). V dropped 5 bases and J dropped 5 bases, with 10 bases sitting between them. The CDR3 contains 13 residues. This CDR3 is CASSAGPDQPQHF. CDR3 in DNA: TGTGCCAGCAGCGCCGGACCCGATCAGCCCCAGCATTTT.

The chain recombines TRBV10-1 with TRBJ2-1; the match to TRBD1 covers 8 bases. The CDR3 loop spans 16 amino acids. Trimming at V came to 7 bases and at J to 7 bases, leaving 15 bases not matched to a gene. Germline-derived CDR1 and CDR2 are WNHNN and SYGVQD (reference sequence). CDR3 protein: CASTLFQGALENEQFF. The CDR3 nucleotides are TGCGCCAGCACCCTCTTCCAGGGGGCTCTGGAGAATGAGCAGTTCTTC.

This chain links TRBV28 with TRBJ1-2; 8 positions agree with TRBD1. Germline CDR1 and CDR2: MDHEN and SYDVKM. The V and J ends lost 7 bases and 1 base, in that order; junction bases with no gene match: 11. The CDR3 is 16 amino acids. The CDR3: CASNPTRDRHNYGYTF. The CDR3 coding sequence is TGTGCCAGCAATCCTACCCGGGACAGGCATAACTATGGCTACACCTTC.

This chain uses TRBV6-5 with TRBJ1-2; 7 nucleotides align to TRBD1. In germline, CDR1 is MNHEY, CDR2 SVGAGI. Trimming removed 2 bases from V and 7 bases from J; junction bases left unmatched: 7. CDR3 length: 14 residues. CDR3 DNA: TGTGCCAGCAGTTACGCAGGGGGGTATCTTGGCTACACCTTC. Translating it yields CASSYAGGYLGYTF.

V is TRBV7-8 and J is TRBJ2-5; 7 bases align to TRBD2. Trimming at V came to 4 bases and at J to 5 bases, leaving 10 bases not matched to a gene. The CDR3 covers 15 residues. CDR1 SGHVS and CDR2 FQNEAQ come from the germline V gene. CDR3 residues: CASSSNKAGVETQYF. The CDR3 DNA follows: TGTGCCAGCAGCTCCAACAAGGCGGGAGTGGAGACCCAGTACTTC.

This chain joins TRBV6-2 or TRBV6-3 and TRBJ2-5; the match to TRBD2 covers 9 bases. Germline CDR1 MNHEY, CDR2 SVGEGT. Trimming cost V 2 bases and J 5 bases; bases outside gene matches: 3. This CDR3 contains 14 residues. The CDR3 reads CASSYHSGSETQYF. CDR3 nucleotides: TGTGCCAGCAGTTACCATAGCGGGAGCGAGACCCAGTACTTC.